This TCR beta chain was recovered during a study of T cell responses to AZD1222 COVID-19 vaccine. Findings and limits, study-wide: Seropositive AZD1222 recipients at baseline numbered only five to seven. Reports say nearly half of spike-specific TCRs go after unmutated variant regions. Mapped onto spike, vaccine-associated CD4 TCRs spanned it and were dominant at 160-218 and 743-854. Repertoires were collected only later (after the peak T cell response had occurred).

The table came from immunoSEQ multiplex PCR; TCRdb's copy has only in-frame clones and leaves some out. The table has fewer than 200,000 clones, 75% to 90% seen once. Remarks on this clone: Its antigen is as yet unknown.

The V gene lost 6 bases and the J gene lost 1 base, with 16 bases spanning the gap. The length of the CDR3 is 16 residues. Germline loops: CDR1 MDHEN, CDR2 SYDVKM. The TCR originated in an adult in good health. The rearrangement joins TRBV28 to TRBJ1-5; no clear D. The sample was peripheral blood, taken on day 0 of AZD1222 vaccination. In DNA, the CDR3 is TGTGCCAGCAGGTTAGGTCTTCCAAGGAGCAATCAGCCCCAGCATTTT. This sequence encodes CASRLGLPRSNQPQHF. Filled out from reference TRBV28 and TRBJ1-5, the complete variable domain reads DVKVTQSSRYLVKRTGEKVFLECVQDMDHENMFWYRQDPGLGLRLIYFSYDVKMKEKGDIPEGYSVSREKKERFSLILESASTNQTSMYLCASRLGLPRSNQPQHFGDGTRLSIL.